This T cell receptor (beta chain) comes out of a study of T cell repertoires in cytomegalovirus infection. For the study at large: Carrying CMV and the relevant HLA type showed in public TCR beta signatures.

MiXCR, run by TCRdb on the reads, gives a single entry per CDR3 protein. This sample has 100,000 or so distinct CDR3 sequences, with more than 20% found just once. The V gene end was trimmed by 5 bases and the J gene end by 4 bases; junction bases not matched to a gene: 8. There are 15 residues in the CDR3. Germline V gene lookup returns CDR1 MNHNS and CDR2 SASEGT. This clonotype showed up just a few times. The antigen is unknown. Study-wide results and caveats: HLA-C-restricted CMV-specific TCR beta clonotypes were dominant in the ex vivo response. Based on cumulative public TCR beta family frequency, carriers of CMV plus the relevant HLA were identified.

The sequence came from a human donor in good health (CMV status not recorded). Some clones in this sample may be carry-over from other donors' samples. The material sequenced was CD8+ T cells from PBMCs. The chain uses TRBV6-1 and TRBJ2-7; 10 bases fit TRBD1. The CDR3, as DNA: TGTGCCAGCAGTCTTCGGGACAGGGGAGGGTACGAGCAGTACTTC. This translates into CASSLRDRGGYEQYF.